A single sample gave rise to the 8 T cell receptor beta chains below, sequenced in a study of blood T cell repertoires in COVID-19. Clones were sequenced by immunoSEQ multiplex PCR, and TCRdb holds only the in-frame ones, with some missing. The table lists more than 300,000 clones, 90% of them singletons. The sequencing input was PBMCs or T cells enriched from blood (not recorded which). These receptors were collected from a woman aged 25 to 45 who had been exposed to COVID-19.

On this clone: The junction does not match germline at one end; this may be a read error. The rearrangement uses TRBV20-1 and TRBJ1-1; D is ambiguous. The length of the CDR3 is 11 residues. In germline, CDR1 is DFQATT, CDR2 SNEGSKA (reference sequence). This CDR3 reads CSARDYREFLF. The CDR3 nucleotides are TGCAGTGCTAGAGATTACCGAGAGTTCCTGTTT.

The genes are TRBV19 and TRBJ1-6, with D possibly being TRBD1 (6 bases). V dropped 2 bases and J dropped 13 bases, with 15 bases sitting between them. CDR1 is LNHDA, CDR2 SQIVND, per germline (reference sequence). The CDR3 contains 14 residues. The CDR3 coding sequence is TGTGCCAGTAGTATAAGGAACAGGGTGGATCCCCTCCACTTT. Encoded protein: CASSIRNRVDPLHF.

J is TRBJ1-2 and V is TRBV19, with D uncertain. The V end lost 7 bases, the J end lost 4 bases, and 10 bases lay between the germline ends. This CDR3 region has 12 residues. CDR1 and CDR2 (germline): LNHDA, SQIVND (reference sequence). In DNA, the CDR3 is TGTGCCAGTACCGGGGTAGGCTATGGCTACACCTTC. It codes for CASTGVGYGYTF.

In this sample, this clone turned up once. The chain employs TRBV18 and TRBJ2-7, with D possibly matching TRBD1 (5 bases). Germline-derived CDR1 and CDR2 are KGHSH and LQKENI. Trimming cost V 3 bases and J 4 bases, with 19 bases left between them. The CDR3 has 16 amino acids. The CDR3 DNA reads TGTGCCAGCTCACCTGCTGGGGCAGGGCTGGCGTACGAGCAGTACTTC. Residues: CASSPAGAGLAYEQYF.

The chain recombines TRBV4-1 with TRBJ1-1, with D possibly matching TRBD1 (5 bases). Trimming shortened V by 4 bases and J by 6 bases, and 6 bases separated the two germline ends. Germline V lookup: CDR1 MGHRA, CDR2 YSYEKL. The CDR3 is 11 residues long. This CDR3 is CASSRGAEAFF. As DNA, the CDR3 is TGCGCCAGCAGCCGGGGCGCTGAAGCTTTCTTT.

CDR3 sequence: CAIPGTWSETQYF. The CDR3 nucleotides read TGTGCCATCCCCGGGACTTGGAGCGAGACCCAGTACTTC. This rearrangement joins TRBV28 to TRBJ2-5; D perhaps matches TRBD2 (6 bases). Trimming took off 10 bases at V and 5 bases at J, with 17 bases between the two ends. The CDR3 covers 13 residues. Germline assignment: CDR1 MDHEN and CDR2 SYDVKM.

The rearrangement joins TRBV18 to TRBJ1-1; D perhaps matches TRBD1 (5 bases). The CDR3 is made up of 12 amino acids. Per the germline V gene, CDR1 is KGHSH and CDR2 is LQKENI. V was trimmed by 6 bases and J by 5 bases, leaving 10 bases between them. CDR3 protein: CASSQGRTEAFF. In nucleotides, the CDR3 is TGTGCCAGCTCTCAGGGTAGGACTGAAGCTTTCTTT.

The chain carries TRBV3-1 (or the pseudogene TRBV3-2) and TRBJ2-1, with TRBD1 matching over 9 bases. This CDR3 region has 15 residues. V lost 1 base, J lost 9 bases, and 7 bases stayed unmatched. The germline CDR1 and CDR2 sequences are LGHDT and YNNKEL (reference sequence). As DNA, the CDR3 is TGTGCCAGCAGCCAAGCCGACAGGGGGTTGGGTGAGCAGTTCTTC. This sequence encodes CASSQADRGLGEQFF.